This entry is about one T cell receptor (beta chain). V dropped 0 bases and J dropped 2 bases, with 11 bases sitting between them. The length of the CDR3 is 16 residues. Germline V CDR1 and CDR2: SGHNT, YYREEE (reference sequence). Authors' data handling: Scientists estimated how many nucleated cells there were by amplifying reference gene primers. The method was immunoSEQ multiplex PCR; TCRdb's version includes in-frame clones alone and lacks a portion of them. That table supplies the V and J calls and clone size; D and trimming were determined from the DNA. Found here are roughly 52,000 clones, 82% of them singletons; the top ten hold 9.5% to 13%. The data are from a study of blood T cell repertoires in COVID-19. Patients from Seattle were sampled longitudinally, starting during active infection.

The genes are TRBV5-4 and TRBJ2-2; possible D gene TRBD1, 6 bases. The source material was peripheral blood. This TCR was sampled from an older man with COVID-19, enrolled during active disease. CDR3 sequence: CASSLGQAINTGELFF. The CDR3 DNA reads TGTGCCAGCAGCTTGGGACAGGCTATAAACACCGGGGAGCTGTTTTTT.